These 4 T cell receptor beta chains were sequenced from one sample in a study of blood T cell repertoires in COVID-19 (dated by TCRdb to 2020 to 2021). Libraries were built with the immunoSEQ multiplex PCR assay. The clones in this table, taken by TCRdb from immuneACCESS, are in-frame only. Not every clone is retained; where verified, under half of the shortfall comes from an unresolved V gene, and the cause of the rest is unknown. This sample has 380,000 or so clones in its table, and more than 75% of those were observed once. Clones ranked in the top ten supply more than 0.85% of the sample. Sequenced sample: peripheral blood. The receptors come from a human donor with acute or convalescent COVID-19. The donor label of this sample is uncertain.

The gene calls are TRBV5-4 and TRBJ1-6; D is undetermined. CDR3 length equals 12 residues. CDR1 SGHNT and CDR2 YYREEE come from the germline V gene (reference sequence). Trimming stripped 0 bases from V and 11 bases from J, with 6 bases between. CDR3 sequence (DNA): TGTGCCAGCAGCTTGGTCGGTACACCCCTCCACTTT. It encodes CASSLVGTPLHF.

CDR3 in amino acids: CASNTPAAGGLRGANVLTF. CDR3 nucleotides: TGTGCCAGTAATACACCCGCGGCAGGGGGCTTACGCGGGGCCAACGTCCTGACTTTC. This chain links TRBV19 with TRBJ2-6; 8 positions match TRBD1. Trimming at V came to 7 bases and at J to 4 bases, leaving 18 bases not matched to a gene. This CDR3 is built from 19 residues. From germline, CDR1 is LNHDA and CDR2 SQIVND (reference sequence).

This clone was detected a few times. This sequence joins TRBV30 and TRBJ2-2; D perhaps matches TRBD1 (5 bases). The CDR3 covers 13 residues. V was clipped by 5 bases and J by 6 bases, with 13 bases between them. CDR1 GTSNPN and CDR2 SVGIG come from the germline V gene (reference sequence). CDR3 loop: CAWPPPGSGELFF. The CDR3 nucleotides read TGTGCCTGGCCCCCTCCAGGGTCCGGGGAGCTGTTTTTT.

This clone came up a few times. The genes are TRBV5-4 and TRBJ2-7; weak D call: TRBD2 (7 bases). The length of the CDR3 is 15 residues. Germline V gives CDR1 SGHNT, CDR2 YYREEE (reference sequence). Trimming left V 4 bases short and J 3 bases short, with 17 bases between. The CDR3 coding sequence is TGTGCCAGCAGCCTTGACAGGAGGGACTACTACGAGCAGTACTTC. Its translation: CASSLDRRDYYEQYF.